This TCR beta chain was found in a study of identical twins. Looked up from germline, CDR1 is SNHLY and CDR2 is FYNNEI. This CDR3 spans 15 amino acids. Between the trimmed V and J ends, which lost 2 bases and 7 bases, there was a span of 14 bases. From the 5' RACE reads, TCRdb called clonotypes with MiXCR, one entry per CDR3 protein. The sample consists of 1.5 million to 2 million distinct CDR3 sequences, more than 30% of them appearing once. Sequencing was carried out using cord blood. The genes are TRBV2 and TRBJ2-2; D remains ambiguous. This sequence was found in a newborn girl in good health. CDR3 bases: TGTGCCAGCAGTGAAAACTGGGCAGGCGGCGGGGAGCTGTTTTTT. This gives the protein CASSENWAGGGELFF.